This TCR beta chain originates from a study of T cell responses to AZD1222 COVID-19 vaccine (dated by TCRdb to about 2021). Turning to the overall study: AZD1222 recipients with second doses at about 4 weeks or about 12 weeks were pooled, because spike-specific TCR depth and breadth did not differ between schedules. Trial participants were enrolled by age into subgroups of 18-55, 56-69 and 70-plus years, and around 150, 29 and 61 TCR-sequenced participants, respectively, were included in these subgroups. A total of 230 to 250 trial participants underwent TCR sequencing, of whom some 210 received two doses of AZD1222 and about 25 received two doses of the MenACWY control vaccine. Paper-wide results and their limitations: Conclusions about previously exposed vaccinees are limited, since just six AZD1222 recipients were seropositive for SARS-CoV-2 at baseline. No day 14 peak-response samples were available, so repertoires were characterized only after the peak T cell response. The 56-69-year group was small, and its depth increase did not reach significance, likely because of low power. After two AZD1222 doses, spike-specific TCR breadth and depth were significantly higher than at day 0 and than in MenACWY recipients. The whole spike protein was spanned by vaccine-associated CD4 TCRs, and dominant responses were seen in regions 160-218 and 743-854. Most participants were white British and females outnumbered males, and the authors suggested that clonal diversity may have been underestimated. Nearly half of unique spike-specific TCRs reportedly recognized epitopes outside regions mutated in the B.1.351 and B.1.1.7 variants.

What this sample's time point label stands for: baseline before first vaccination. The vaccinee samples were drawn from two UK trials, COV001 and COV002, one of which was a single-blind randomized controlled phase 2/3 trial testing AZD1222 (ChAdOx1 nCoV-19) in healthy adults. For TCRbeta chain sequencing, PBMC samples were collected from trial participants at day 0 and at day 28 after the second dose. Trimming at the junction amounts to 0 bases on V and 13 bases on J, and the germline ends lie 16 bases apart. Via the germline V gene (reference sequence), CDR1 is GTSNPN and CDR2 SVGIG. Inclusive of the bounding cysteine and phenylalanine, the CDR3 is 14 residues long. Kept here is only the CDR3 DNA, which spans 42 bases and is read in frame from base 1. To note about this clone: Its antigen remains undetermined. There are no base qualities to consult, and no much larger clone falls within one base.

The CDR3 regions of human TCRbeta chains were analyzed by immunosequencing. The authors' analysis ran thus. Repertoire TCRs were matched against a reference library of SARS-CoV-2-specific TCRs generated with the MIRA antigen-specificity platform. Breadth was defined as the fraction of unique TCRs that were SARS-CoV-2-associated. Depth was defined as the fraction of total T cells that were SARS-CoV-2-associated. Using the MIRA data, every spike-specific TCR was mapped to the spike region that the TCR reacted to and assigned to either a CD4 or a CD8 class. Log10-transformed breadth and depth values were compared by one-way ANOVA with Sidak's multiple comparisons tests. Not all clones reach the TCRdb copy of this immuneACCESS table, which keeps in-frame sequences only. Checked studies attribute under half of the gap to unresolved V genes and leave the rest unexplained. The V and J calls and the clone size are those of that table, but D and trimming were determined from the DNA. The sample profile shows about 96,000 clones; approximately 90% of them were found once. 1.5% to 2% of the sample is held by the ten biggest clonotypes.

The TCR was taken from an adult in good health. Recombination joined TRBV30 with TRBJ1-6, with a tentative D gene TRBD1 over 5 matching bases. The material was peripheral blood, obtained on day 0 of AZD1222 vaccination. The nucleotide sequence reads TGTGCCTGGAGTGTACTCTCCACAGGCTACCCCCTCCACTTT. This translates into CAWSVLSTGYPLHF. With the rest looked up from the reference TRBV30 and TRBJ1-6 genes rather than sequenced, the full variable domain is SQTIHQWPATLVQPVGSPLSLECTVEGTSNPNLYWYRQAAGRGLQLLFYSVGIGQISSEVPQNLSASRPQDRQFILSSKKLLLSDSGFYLCAWSVLSTGYPLHFGNGTRLTVT.